This TCR beta chain stems from a study of blood T cells in healthy people across ages. Sample-barcoded 5' priming and a J-beta primer mix drove a second PCR of roughly 6 to 12 cycles. With 12 random nucleotides, a template-switch adaptor tagged each individual cDNA molecule. MiXCR was run by TCRdb on the 5' RACE reads, yielding one entry per CDR3 protein. The table has about 1 million distinct CDR3 sequences, almost 25% seen once. Germline V lookup: CDR1 LGHDT, CDR2 YNNKEL (reference sequence). Trimming took off 2 bases at V and 2 bases at J, with 13 bases between the two ends. This CDR3 has 16 residues. This clonotype was counted only a few times. These data also formed part of another study, on T cells of mothers and their children. That source reports: Sequencing returned over 9 million TCR beta CDR3 reads per mother and around 3 million per child. Within related and unrelated pairs, thymic selection shapes TCR recombination output in a similar way.

Specimen: blood. The rearrangement uses TRBV3-1 and TRBJ1-3, with a tentative D call TRBD1 (6 bases). This sequence was found in a girl aged 2-10 years in good health. CDR3 bases: TGTGCCAGCAGCCAATTAGGGGGTCAAGCTGGAAACACCATATATTTT. It translates to CASSQLGGQAGNTIYF.